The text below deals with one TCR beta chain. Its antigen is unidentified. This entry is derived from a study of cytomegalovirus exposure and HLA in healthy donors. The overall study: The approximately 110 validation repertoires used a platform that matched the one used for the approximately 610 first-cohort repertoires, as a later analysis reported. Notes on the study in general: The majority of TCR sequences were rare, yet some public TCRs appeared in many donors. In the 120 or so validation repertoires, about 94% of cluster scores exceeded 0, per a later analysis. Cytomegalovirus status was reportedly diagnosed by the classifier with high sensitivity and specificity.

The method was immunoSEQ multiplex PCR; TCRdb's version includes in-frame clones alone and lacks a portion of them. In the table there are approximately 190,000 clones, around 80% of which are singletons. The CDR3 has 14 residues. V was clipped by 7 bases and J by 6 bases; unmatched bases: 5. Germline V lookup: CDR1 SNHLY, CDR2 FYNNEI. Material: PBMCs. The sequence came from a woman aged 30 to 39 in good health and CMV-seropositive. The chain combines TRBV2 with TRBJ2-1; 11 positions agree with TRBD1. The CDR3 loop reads CASKIGTGGNEQFF. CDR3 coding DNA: TGTGCCAGCAAAATCGGGACAGGGGGCAATGAGCAGTTCTTC.